The T cell receptor (beta chain) under discussion was sequenced for a study of cytomegalovirus exposure and HLA in healthy donors. This clone has just a few counts. Its antigen remains unidentified. PCR was performed using 60 Vbeta and 13 Jbeta primers. Measured with immunoSEQ multiplex PCR; TCRdb has only the in-frame clones, and not every one. The data hold some 65,000 clones, with approximately 60% observed a single time. V lost 9 bases to trimming and J lost 7 bases, with 18 bases between them. Per the germline V gene, CDR1 is MNHNS and CDR2 is SASEGT. The CDR3 runs to 14 residues. Study-wide results and caveats: Confirmation in vitro established that three CMV-associated chains were specific for CMV antigens. Owing to their indistinguishability, certain V segments, notably TRBV6-2 and TRBV6-3, were excluded. In a later analysis, a genetic analysis reported fewer productive-TCR N-insertions in an Asian-associated ancestry cluster than the cohort average.

This TCR came from a man younger than 40 in good health and CMV-seronegative. The source material was PBMCs. This chain joins TRBV6-1 and TRBJ1-4; the D gene is possibly TRBD1 (6 bases). The CDR3 loop reads CASSTGTKLEKLFF. The CDR3 nucleotides read TGTGCCAGTTCGACCGGGACAAAGCTTGAAAAACTGTTTTTT.